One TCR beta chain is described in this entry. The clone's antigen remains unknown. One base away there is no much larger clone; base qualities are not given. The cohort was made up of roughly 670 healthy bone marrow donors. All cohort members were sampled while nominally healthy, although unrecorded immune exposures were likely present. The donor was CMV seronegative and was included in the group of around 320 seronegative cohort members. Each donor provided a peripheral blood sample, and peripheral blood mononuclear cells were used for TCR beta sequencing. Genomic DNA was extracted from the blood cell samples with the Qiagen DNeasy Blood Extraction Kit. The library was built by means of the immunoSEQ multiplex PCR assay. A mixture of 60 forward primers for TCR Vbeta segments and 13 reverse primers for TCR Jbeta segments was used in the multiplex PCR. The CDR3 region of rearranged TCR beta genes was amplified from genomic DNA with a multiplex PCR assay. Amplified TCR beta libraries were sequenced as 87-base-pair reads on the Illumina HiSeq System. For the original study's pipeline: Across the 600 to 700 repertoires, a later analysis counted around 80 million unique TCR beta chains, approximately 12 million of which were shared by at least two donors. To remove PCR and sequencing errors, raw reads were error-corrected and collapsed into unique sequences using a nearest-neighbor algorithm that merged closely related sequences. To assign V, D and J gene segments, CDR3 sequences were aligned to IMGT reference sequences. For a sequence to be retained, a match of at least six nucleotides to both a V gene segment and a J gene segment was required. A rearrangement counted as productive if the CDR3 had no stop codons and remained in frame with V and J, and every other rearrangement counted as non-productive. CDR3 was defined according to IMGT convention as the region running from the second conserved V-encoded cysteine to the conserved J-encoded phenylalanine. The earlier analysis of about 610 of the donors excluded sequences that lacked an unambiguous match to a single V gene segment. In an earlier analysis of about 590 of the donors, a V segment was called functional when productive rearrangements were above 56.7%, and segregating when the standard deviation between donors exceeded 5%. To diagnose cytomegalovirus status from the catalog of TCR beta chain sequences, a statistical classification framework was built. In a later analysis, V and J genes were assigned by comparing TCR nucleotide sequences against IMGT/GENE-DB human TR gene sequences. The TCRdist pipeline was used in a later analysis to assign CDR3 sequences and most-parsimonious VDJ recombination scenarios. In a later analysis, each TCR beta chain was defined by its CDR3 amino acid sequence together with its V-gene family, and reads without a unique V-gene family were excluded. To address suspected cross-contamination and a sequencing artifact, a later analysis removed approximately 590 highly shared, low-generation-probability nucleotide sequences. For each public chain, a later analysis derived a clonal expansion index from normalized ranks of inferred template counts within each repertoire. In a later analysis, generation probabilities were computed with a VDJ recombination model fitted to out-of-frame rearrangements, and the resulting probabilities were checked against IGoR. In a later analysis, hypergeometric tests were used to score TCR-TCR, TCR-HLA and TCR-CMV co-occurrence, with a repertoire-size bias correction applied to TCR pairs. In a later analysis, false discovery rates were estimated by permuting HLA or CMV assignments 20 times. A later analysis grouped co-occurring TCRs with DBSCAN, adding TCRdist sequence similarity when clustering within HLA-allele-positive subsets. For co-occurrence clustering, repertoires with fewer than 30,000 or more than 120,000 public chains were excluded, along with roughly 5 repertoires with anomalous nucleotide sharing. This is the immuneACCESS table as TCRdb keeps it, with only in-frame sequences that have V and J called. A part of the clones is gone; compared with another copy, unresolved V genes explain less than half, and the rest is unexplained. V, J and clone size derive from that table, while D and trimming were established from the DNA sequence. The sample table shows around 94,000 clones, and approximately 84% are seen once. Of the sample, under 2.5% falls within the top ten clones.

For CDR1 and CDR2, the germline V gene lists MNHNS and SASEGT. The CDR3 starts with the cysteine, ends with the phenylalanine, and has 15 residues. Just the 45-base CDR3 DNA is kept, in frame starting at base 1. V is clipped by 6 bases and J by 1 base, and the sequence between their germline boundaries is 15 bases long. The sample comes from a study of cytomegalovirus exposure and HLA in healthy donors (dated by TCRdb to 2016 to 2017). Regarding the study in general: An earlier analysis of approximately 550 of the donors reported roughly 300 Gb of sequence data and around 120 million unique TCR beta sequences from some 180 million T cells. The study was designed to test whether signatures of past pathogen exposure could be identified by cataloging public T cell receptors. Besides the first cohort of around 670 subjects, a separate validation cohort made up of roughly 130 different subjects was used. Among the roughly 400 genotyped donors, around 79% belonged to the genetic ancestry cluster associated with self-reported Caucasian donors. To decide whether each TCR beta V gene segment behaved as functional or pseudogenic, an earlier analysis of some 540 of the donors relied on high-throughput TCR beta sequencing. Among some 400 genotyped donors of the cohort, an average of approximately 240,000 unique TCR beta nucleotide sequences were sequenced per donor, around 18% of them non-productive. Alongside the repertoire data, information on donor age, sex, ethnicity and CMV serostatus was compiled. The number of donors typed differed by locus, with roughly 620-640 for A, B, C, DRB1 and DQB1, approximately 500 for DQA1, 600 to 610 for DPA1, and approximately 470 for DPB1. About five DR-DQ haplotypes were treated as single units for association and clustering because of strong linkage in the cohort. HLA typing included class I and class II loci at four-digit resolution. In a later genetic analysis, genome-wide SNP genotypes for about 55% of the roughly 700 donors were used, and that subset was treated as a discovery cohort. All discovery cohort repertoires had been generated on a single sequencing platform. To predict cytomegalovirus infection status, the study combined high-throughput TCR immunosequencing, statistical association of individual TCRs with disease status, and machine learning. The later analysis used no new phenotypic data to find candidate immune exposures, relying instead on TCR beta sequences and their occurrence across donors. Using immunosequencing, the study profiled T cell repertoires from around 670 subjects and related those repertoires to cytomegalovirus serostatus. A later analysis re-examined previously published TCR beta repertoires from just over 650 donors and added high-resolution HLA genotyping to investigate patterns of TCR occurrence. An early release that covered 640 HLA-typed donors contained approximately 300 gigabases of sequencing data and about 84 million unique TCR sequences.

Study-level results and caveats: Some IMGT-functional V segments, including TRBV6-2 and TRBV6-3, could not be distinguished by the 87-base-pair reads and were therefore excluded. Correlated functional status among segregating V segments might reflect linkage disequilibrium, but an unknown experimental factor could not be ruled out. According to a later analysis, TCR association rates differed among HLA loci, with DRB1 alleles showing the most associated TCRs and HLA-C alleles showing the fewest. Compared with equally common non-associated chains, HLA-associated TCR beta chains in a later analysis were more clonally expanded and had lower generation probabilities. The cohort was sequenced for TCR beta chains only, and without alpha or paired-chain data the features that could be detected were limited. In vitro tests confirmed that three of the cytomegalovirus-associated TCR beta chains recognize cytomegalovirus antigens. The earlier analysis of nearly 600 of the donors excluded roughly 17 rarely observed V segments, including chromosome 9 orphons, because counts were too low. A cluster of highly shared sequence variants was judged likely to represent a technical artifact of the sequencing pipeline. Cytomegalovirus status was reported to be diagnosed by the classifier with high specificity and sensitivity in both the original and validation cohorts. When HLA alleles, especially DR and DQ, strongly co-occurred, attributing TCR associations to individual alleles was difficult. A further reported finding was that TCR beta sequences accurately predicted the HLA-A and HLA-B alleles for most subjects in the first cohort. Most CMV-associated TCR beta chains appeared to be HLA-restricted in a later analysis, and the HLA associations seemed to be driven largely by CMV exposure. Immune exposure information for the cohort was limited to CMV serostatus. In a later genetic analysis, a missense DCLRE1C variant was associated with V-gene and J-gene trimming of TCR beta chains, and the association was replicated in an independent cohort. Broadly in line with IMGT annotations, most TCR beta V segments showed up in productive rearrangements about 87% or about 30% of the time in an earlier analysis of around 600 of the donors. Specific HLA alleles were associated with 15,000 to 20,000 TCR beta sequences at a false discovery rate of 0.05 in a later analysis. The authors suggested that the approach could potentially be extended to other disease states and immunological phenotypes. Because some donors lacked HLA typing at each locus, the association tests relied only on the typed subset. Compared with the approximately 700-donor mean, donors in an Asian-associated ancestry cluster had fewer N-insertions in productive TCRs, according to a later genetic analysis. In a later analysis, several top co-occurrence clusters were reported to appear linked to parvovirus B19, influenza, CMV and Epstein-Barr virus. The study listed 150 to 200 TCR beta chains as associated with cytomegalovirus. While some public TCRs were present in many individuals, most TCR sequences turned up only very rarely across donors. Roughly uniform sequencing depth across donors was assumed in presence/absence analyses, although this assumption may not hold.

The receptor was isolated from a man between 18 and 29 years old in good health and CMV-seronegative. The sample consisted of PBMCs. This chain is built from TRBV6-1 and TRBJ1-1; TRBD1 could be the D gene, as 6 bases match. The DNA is TGTGCCAGCAGCCTTGGACCGACAGGGAACACTGAAGCTTTCTTT. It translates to CASSLGPTGNTEAFF.